One and the same sample provided the 20 T cell receptor beta chains below, sequenced in a study of shared clonotypes between healthy human individuals. The assay was immunoSEQ multiplex PCR, and TCRdb's table has in-frame clones only and misses some. The table lists fewer than 600,000 clones, around 75% of them singletons. The sample consisted of PBMCs. Every receptor here comes from a woman between 35 and 50 years old in good health. Some clones in this sample may be carry-over from other donors' samples.

The J gene is TRBJ1-4, the V gene TRBV7-2; D possibly corresponds to TRBD1 (5 bases). The V and J ends lost 4 bases and 5 bases respectively, with 14 bases between them. CDR3 length: 15 residues. Germline CDR1 SGHTA, CDR2 FQGNSA. Here the CDR3 DNA reads TGTGCCAGCAGCTCGTCGGGACTCAGAAATGAAAAACTGTTTTTT. Its translation is CASSSSGLRNEKLFF.

J is TRBJ1-5 and V is TRBV19, with D possibly matching TRBD1 (6 bases). The germline CDR1 and CDR2 sequences are LNHDA and SQIVND (reference sequence). V was clipped by 7 bases and J by 2 bases, with 9 bases between them. This CDR3 has 13 amino acids. CDR3 nucleotide sequence: TGTGCCAGTACCTGGACAGGCAATCAGCCCCAGCATTTT. It encodes CASTWTGNQPQHF.

The V gene is TRBV27, the J gene TRBJ2-1; the D call may be TRBD1 or TRBD2 (5 bases each). CDR3 length: 12 amino acids. The V end lost 10 bases, the J end lost 8 bases, and 15 bases lay between the germline ends. Per the germline V gene, CDR1 is MNHEY and CDR2 is SMNVEV (reference sequence). Here the CDR3 reads CATRDLPDEQFF. Written as DNA, the CDR3 is TGTGCCACCCGGGACCTACCAGATGAGCAGTTCTTC.

The chain uses TRBV7-6 and TRBJ2-7; D is unclear. This CDR3 has 12 amino acids. V shed 1 base and J shed 9 bases, with 10 bases lying between them. Germline values: CDR1 SGHVS, CDR2 FNYEAQ. DNA of the CDR3: TGTGCCAGCAGCTTAGGTAGTTTAGGGCAGTACTTC. Translating it yields CASSLGSLGQYF.

The chain links TRBV2 to TRBJ2-1; D is tentatively TRBD1 or TRBD2 (6 bases each). CDR3 length: 16 amino acids. V lost 0 bases, J lost 6 bases, and 15 bases lay in between. Germline CDR1 SNHLY, CDR2 FYNNEI. In DNA, the CDR3 is TGTGCCAGCAGTGAAGCAGGGGGGTTTGATGTCAATGAGCAGTTCTTC. Translated, it gives CASSEAGGFDVNEQFF.

The chain uses TRBV28 and TRBJ1-5, with D unclear. Trimming stripped 3 bases from V and 1 base from J, with 7 bases between. Per germline, CDR1 MDHEN and CDR2 SYDVKM. This CDR3 is 14 amino acids long. The CDR3 DNA reads as TGTGCCAGCAGTTTCCCGGGAAGCAATCAGCCCCAGCATTTT. This translates into CASSFPGSNQPQHF.

The V and J genes are TRBV2 and TRBJ2-7, with 12 nucleotides matching TRBD2. The CDR3 covers 14 residues. After removal of 5 bases from V and 4 bases from J, the junction contained 3 bases not matched to a gene. Germline values: CDR1 SNHLY, CDR2 FYNNEI. CDR3 region: CASSPTSGRYEQYF. CDR3 in DNA: TGTGCCAGCAGTCCAACTAGCGGGAGGTACGAGCAGTACTTC.

CDR3 amino acids: CASSYGSHSYNEQFF. DNA for the CDR3: TGTGCCAGCAGTTACGGGTCCCACTCCTACAATGAGCAGTTCTTC. This rearrangement joins TRBV6-5 to TRBJ2-1; no firm D call. V was pared by 2 bases and J by 0 bases, with 8 bases between. This CDR3 region has 15 residues. The germline CDR1 and CDR2 sequences are MNHEY and SVGAGI.

This chain uses TRBV28 with TRBJ2-1; 14 bases line up with TRBD2. The germline CDR1 and CDR2 sequences are MDHEN and SYDVKM. V shed 5 bases and J 9 bases; nucleotides not matched to a gene: 9. The CDR3 sequence is 16 residues long. The CDR3 DNA reads as TGTGCCAGCAGTCCCCCCGGGACTAGCGGGGGCGGTGAGCAGTTCTTC. Translated, it gives CASSPPGTSGGGEQFF.

This clone has a handful of counts. V is TRBV5-1 and J is TRBJ2-5; D may be TRBD1 (6 bases). Trimming took off 0 bases at V and 5 bases at J, with 11 bases between the two ends. The CDR3 length is 14 residues. Germline CDR1 and CDR2: SGHRS and YFSETQ. The CDR3 bases are TGCGCCAGCAGCTTGGAACAGGGTTGGGAGACCCAGTACTTC. Translating gives CASSLEQGWETQYF.

V usage is TRBV7-9 and J usage is TRBJ1-1; D is unclear. Trimming stripped 5 bases from V and 3 bases from J, with 16 bases between. The germline V gene has CDR1 SEHNR and CDR2 FQNEAQ (reference sequence). The CDR3 is made up of 15 amino acids. The CDR3 DNA follows: TGTGCCAGCAGCACCTACTCCCGGGGTGACACTGAAGCTTTCTTT. Its translation: CASSTYSRGDTEAFF.

The chain combines TRBV18 with TRBJ2-2; the D is unclear. Germline V lookup: CDR1 KGHSH, CDR2 LQKENI. This CDR3 comprises 12 residues. Trimming cost V 0 bases and J 6 bases, with 2 bases left between them. CDR3 sequence: CASSPPAGELFF. In DNA, the CDR3 is TGTGCCAGCTCACCACCGGCCGGGGAGCTGTTTTTT. Looking up the rest from reference TRBV18 and TRBJ2-2 gives the full variable domain: NAGVMQNPRHLVRRRGQEARLRCSPMKGHSHVYWYRQLPEEGLKFMVYLQKENIIDESGMPKERFSAEFPKEGPSILRIQQVVRGDSAAYFCASSPPAGELFFGEGSRLTVL.

This chain joins TRBV7-2 and TRBJ2-7; D gene unclear. This CDR3 has 14 amino acids. Trimming pared 5 bases from V and 3 bases from J, leaving 14 bases between. Germline loops: CDR1 SGHTA, CDR2 FQGNSA. The CDR3 DNA sequence: TGTGCCAGCAGCCCCCGGGTTAGTCGCTACGAGCAGTACTTC. Its protein product is CASSPRVSRYEQYF.

V and J are TRBV7-9 and TRBJ1-1; no reliable D call. CDR1 is SEHNR and CDR2 is FQNEAQ in the germline V gene (reference sequence). There are 12 residues in the CDR3. Trimming pared 4 bases from V and 6 bases from J, leaving 9 bases between. The CDR3 nucleotides read TGTGCCAGCAGCTGGCAGATCTCTGAAGCTTTCTTT. This codes for CASSWQISEAFF.

V and J are TRBV2 and TRBJ2-4, with D unresolved. The CDR3 has 15 amino acids. The germline V gene has CDR1 SNHLY and CDR2 FYNNEI. V lost 4 bases, J lost 0 bases, and 10 bases lay in between. CDR3 coding DNA: TGTGCCAGCAGTGGTCTATCACTAGCCAAAAACATTCAGTACTTC. It is translated as CASSGLSLAKNIQYF. Together with reference TRBV2 and TRBJ2-4, the CDR3 gives the full variable domain: EPEVTQTPSHQVTQMGQEVILRCVPISNHLYFYWYRQILGQKVEFLVSFYNNEISEKSEIFDDQFSVERPDGSNFTLKIRSTKLEDSAMYFCASSGLSLAKNIQYFGAGTRLSVL.

This clone was observed a handful of times. The CDR3 bases are TGTGCCTGGACCCAGCAGACTAGCGGGAGGGCCTGGGAGCAGTTCTTC. This sequence encodes CAWTQQTSGRAWEQFF. V gene TRBV30 combines with J gene TRBJ2-1; the match to TRBD2 covers 14 bases. This CDR3 spans 16 amino acids. With V trimmed by 4 bases and J by 10 bases, 12 bases remained unmatched. Germline CDR1 reads GTSNPN; CDR2 reads SVGIG (reference sequence).

The chain joins TRBV25-1 to TRBJ2-1; 8 nucleotides agree with TRBD2. The germline V gene has CDR1 MGHDK and CDR2 SYGVNS. V trimming: 3 bases; J trimming: 8 bases; junction bases outside the gene matches: 3. This CDR3 is built from 13 residues. The CDR3 spells CASSDFGGDEQFF. CDR3 sequence (DNA): TGTGCCAGCAGTGATTTCGGGGGGGATGAGCAGTTCTTC.

This rearrangement joins TRBV19 to TRBJ2-1; D might be TRBD1 (6 bases). Trimming cost V 3 bases and J 7 bases, with 10 bases left between them. Germline V lookup: CDR1 LNHDA, CDR2 SQIVND (reference sequence). The CDR3 has 13 residues. CDR3 protein: CASSILGGNEQFF. In DNA, the CDR3 is TGTGCCAGTAGTATTTTAGGGGGAAATGAGCAGTTCTTC.

The rearrangement links TRBV19 to TRBJ1-1; D unresolved. Trimming took 8 bases from V and 1 from J, leaving 8 bases between them. CDR1 and CDR2 from the germline V gene are LNHDA and SQIVND (reference sequence). The CDR3 sequence is 12 residues long. For the CDR3, the DNA is TGTGCCAGTCAATCCTGGAACACTGAAGCTTTCTTT. Its translation: CASQSWNTEAFF.

The chain employs TRBV25-1 and TRBJ1-2, with unresolved D. The length of the CDR3 is 12 residues. Germline CDR1 and CDR2: MGHDK and SYGVNS. With 9 bases removed from V and 4 bases from J, the gap between germline ends came to 12 bases. The CDR3: CARLGKTYGYTF. CDR3 sequence (DNA): TGTGCCAGACTGGGAAAGACCTATGGCTACACCTTC.